This record concerns one TCR beta chain sequence. The data derive from a study of cytomegalovirus exposure and HLA in healthy donors. Study-level information: A prior analysis found some 110 million unique TCR beta sequences from approximately 190 million T cells.

Both 60 Vbeta primers and 13 Jbeta primers went into the PCR. Assay used: immunoSEQ multiplex PCR; TCRdb lists only in-frame clones, some missing. The data show approximately 61,000 clones, with around three quarters seen just once and roughly 8.2% held by the top ten. This CDR3 has 12 amino acids. Trimming took 6 bases from V and 2 from J, leaving 7 bases between them. CDR1 and CDR2 from the germline V gene are MGHDK and SYGVNS. The material sequenced was PBMCs. This clonotype was sampled from a man younger than 35 in good health and CMV-seropositive. The chain links TRBV25-1 to TRBJ1-2, with a weak D call TRBD1 (6 bases). CDR3 sequence reads: CASSDRNYGYTF. The CDR3 DNA reads as TGTGCCAGCAGCGACAGGAACTATGGCTACACCTTC.